This T cell receptor beta chain was sequenced in a study of TIL therapy for anti-PD-1-resistant metastatic lung cancer. On the study more broadly: Most patients had lung adenocarcinoma; a handful of tumors were EGFR-mutant, two ALK-rearranged; half smoked currently or formerly.

Time point reported: pre-treatment sample, taken before nivolumab and TIL therapy. The CDR3 length is 11 residues. The germline CDR1 and CDR2 sequences are MNHEY and SVGAGI. V was clipped by 6 bases and J by 6 bases, with 7 bases between them. Sequencing used immunoSEQ v3. Sequencing was performed with immunoSEQ multiplex PCR; in TCRdb, only in-frame clones are kept and a portion is missing. The sample lists more than 45,000 clones, around 87% seen once, with just over 2.5% in the top ten. This chain links TRBV6-5 with TRBJ2-3, with unresolved D. The material was blood, obtained at baseline. This clonotype was obtained from a person aged 25 to 80 with non-small cell lung cancer. CDR3 residues: CASRQKDTQYF. The CDR3 DNA sequence: TGTGCCAGCAGACAGAAGGATACGCAGTATTTT.